This TCR beta chain was sequenced for a study of cytomegalovirus exposure and HLA in healthy donors. Germline values: CDR1 MNHNS, CDR2 SASEGT. This CDR3 spans 15 amino acids. J gave up 4 bases and V 1 base, and 4 bases lay outside the gene matches. Study findings and constraints: The likely origin of a cluster of highly shared sequence variants was a sequencing artifact.

A multiplex PCR was run with 60 Vbeta primers and 13 Jbeta primers. As processed by the authors: An analysis performed later counted about 80 million unique TCR beta chains (around 9.9 million of them shared). The assay was immunoSEQ multiplex PCR, and TCRdb's table has in-frame clones only and misses some. For V, J and clone size, that table is used; D and trimming come from the DNA. The sample records 130,000 or so clones, 70% to 85% being singletons. Remarks on this clone: Its antigen is unidentified.

This TCR derives from a female donor in good health and CMV-seronegative. J is TRBJ2-7 and V is TRBV6-1, with TRBD2 matching 10 bases. Sequenced: PBMCs. The CDR3 reads CASSEEVAGGYEQYF. Here the CDR3 DNA reads TGTGCCAGCAGTGAAGAGGTAGCGGGAGGATACGAGCAGTACTTC.